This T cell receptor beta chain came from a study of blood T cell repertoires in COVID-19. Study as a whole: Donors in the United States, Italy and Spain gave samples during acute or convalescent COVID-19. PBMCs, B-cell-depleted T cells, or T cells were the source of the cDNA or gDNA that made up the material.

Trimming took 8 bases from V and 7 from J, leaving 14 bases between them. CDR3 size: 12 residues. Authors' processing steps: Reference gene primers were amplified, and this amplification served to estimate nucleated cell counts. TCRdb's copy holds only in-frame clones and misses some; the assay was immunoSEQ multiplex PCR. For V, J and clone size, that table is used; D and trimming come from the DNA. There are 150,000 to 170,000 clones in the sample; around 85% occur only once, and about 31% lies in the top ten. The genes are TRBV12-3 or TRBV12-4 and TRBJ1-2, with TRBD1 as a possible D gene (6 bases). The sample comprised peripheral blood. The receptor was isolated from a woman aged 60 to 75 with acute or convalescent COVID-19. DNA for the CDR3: TGTGCCAGCGCAACCCAGGGGACTGGCTACACCTTC. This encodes CASATQGTGYTF.